A single sample is the source of the 2 T cell receptor beta chains below, sequenced in a study of T-cell memory formation after mild COVID-19. A single record per CDR3 protein comes from TCRdb applying MiXCR to the 5' RACE reads. The sample lists under 450,000 distinct CDR3 sequences; about an eighth were seen once. Sequenced material: PBMCs or a T cell subset sorted from them (not recorded which). The receptors stem from a man aged 18 to 30 who had mild COVID-19 (a few samples of this study predate the infection). Cell type and time point are not known.

The J gene is TRBJ2-1, the V gene TRBV27; 8 nucleotides match TRBD2. Germline CDR1 and CDR2: MNHEY and SMNVEV (reference sequence). The V gene end was trimmed by 3 bases and the J gene end by 10 bases; junction bases not matched to a gene: 5. The length of the CDR3 is 13 residues. This chain's CDR3 is CASSLAGGSEQFF. The CDR3 DNA reads TGTGCCAGCAGTTTGGCGGGGGGTAGCGAGCAGTTCTTC.

The chain recombines TRBV7-9 with TRBJ1-2; D is perhaps TRBD1 (5 bases). There are 14 residues in the CDR3. CDR1 SEHNR and CDR2 FQNEAQ come from the germline V gene (reference sequence). Trimming took 5 bases from V and 6 from J, leaving 16 bases between them. The chain's CDR3 is CASSHPRGRHGYTF. The CDR3 DNA sequence: TGTGCCAGCAGCCACCCCCGGGGCCGGCATGGCTACACCTTC.